The 25 T cell receptor beta chains below were found in one sample sequenced in a study of cytomegalovirus exposure and HLA in healthy donors. The PCR contained 60 Vbeta and 13 Jbeta primers. Sequencing was performed with immunoSEQ multiplex PCR; in TCRdb, only in-frame clones are kept and a portion is missing. The sample consists of some 120,000 clones, approximately 61% of them appearing once. Sequences were obtained from PBMCs. These receptors were obtained from a man aged 25 to 45 in good health and CMV-seropositive.

This chain joins TRBV28 and TRBJ1-5; 7 nucleotides agree with TRBD1. With 5 bases clipped from V and 4 bases from J, the junction kept 11 bases outside the gene matches. Germline assignment: CDR1 MDHEN and CDR2 SYDVKM. The CDR3 spans 16 residues. The CDR3 sequence is CASSRVRQGANQPQHF. CDR3 DNA: TGTGCCAGCAGTCGGGTCAGACAGGGAGCAAATCAGCCCCAGCATTTT.

This clone was counted only a few times. The genes are TRBV19 and TRBJ1-5, with 8 bases lining up with TRBD1. Germline V gives CDR1 LNHDA, CDR2 SQIVND (reference sequence). After removal of 5 bases from V and 7 bases from J, the junction contained 10 bases not matched to a gene. CDR3 length: 15 amino acids. The DNA of the CDR3 is TGTGCCAGTAGTGCCAACAGGGGGAATAGGCAGCCCCAGCATTTT. This codes for CASSANRGNRQPQHF.

V and J are TRBV19 and TRBJ1-2, with 8 nucleotides matching TRBD1. The CDR3 is made up of 15 amino acids. Germline V CDR1 and CDR2: LNHDA, SQIVND (reference sequence). V gave up 4 bases and J gave up 8 bases; unmatched junction bases: 12. The CDR3 here is CASSTRTGQRGGYTF. The CDR3, as DNA: TGTGCCAGTAGTACGCGGACAGGGCAGAGGGGGGGCTACACCTTC.

Only one count was recorded for this clone. This chain connects TRBV7-9 to TRBJ2-7; 8 bases line up with TRBD1. The trim removed 5 bases at V and 11 bases at J, leaving 8 bases unmatched. The germline gives CDR1 SEHNR, CDR2 FQNEAQ (reference sequence). The CDR3 covers 12 residues. DNA of the CDR3: TGTGCCAGCAGCGAGACGCAGGACAGGGAGTACTTC. Translating gives CASSETQDREYF.

This clone was seen more than once but under ten times. The rearrangement uses TRBV9 and TRBJ2-3; no reliable D call. Deletions cut 0 bases from V and 6 bases from J, with 8 bases between. Germline CDR1 SGDLS, CDR2 YYNGEE. The CDR3 length is 13 residues. CDR3 region: CASSVVGPDTQYF. In nucleotides, the CDR3 is TGTGCCAGCAGCGTAGTGGGCCCCGATACGCAGTATTTT.

The chain carries TRBV7-2 and TRBJ1-2; 7 bases align to TRBD1. The CDR3 has 15 residues. V shed 1 base and J 2 bases; nucleotides not matched to a gene: 4. Germline CDR1 reads SGHTA; CDR2 reads FQGNSA. CDR3 sequence (DNA): TGTGCCAGCAGCTTAGTGGGGACAGAGAACTATGGCTACACCTTC. Translated: CASSLVGTENYGYTF.

The chain carries TRBV7-3 and TRBJ2-5; D gene ambiguous. Trimming removed 5 bases at V and 5 bases at J, with 15 bases between. The CDR3 sequence is 14 residues long. From germline, CDR1 is SGHTA and CDR2 FQGTGA. The CDR3 spells CASSPDITRETQYF. For the CDR3, the DNA is TGTGCCAGCAGCCCCGACATAACTCGGGAGACCCAGTACTTC.

This chain connects TRBV4-3 to TRBJ1-2; 7 bases map to TRBD1. The CDR3 loop spans 14 amino acids. V was clipped by 4 bases and J by 2 bases; unmatched bases: 4. CDR1 is LGHNA and CDR2 is YSLEER in the germline V gene. The CDR3 here is CASSPQQGNYGYTF. In DNA, the CDR3 is TGCGCCAGCAGCCCGCAACAGGGGAACTATGGCTACACCTTC.

The chain has TRBV9 and TRBJ2-1; TRBD2 agrees at 15 bases. Germline values: CDR1 SGDLS, CDR2 YYNGEE. The CDR3 spans 18 residues. With 3 bases clipped from V and 8 bases from J, the junction kept 12 bases outside the gene matches. The DNA of the CDR3 is TGTGCCAGCAGCGCCTACTGGACTAGCGGGAGGGCCAAGGATGAGCAGTTCTTC. Translation: CASSAYWTSGRAKDEQFF.

A single count supports this clone. V gene TRBV19 combines with J gene TRBJ2-1; 7 bases line up with TRBD2. V trimming: 3 bases; J trimming: 1 base; junction bases outside the gene matches: 0. The CDR3 covers 14 residues. Germline CDR1 reads LNHDA; CDR2 reads SQIVND (reference sequence). The CDR3: CASSIGGSYNEQFF. The CDR3 DNA sequence: TGTGCCAGTAGTATCGGGGGGTCCTACAATGAGCAGTTCTTC.

The chain links TRBV7-9 to TRBJ2-7, with D hard to call. The CDR3 spans 14 residues. In germline, CDR1 is SEHNR, CDR2 FQNEAQ (reference sequence). The V end was cut by 5 bases, the J end by 4 bases, with 15 bases between. CDR3 DNA: TGTGCCAGCAGCGCCGCGCTCTCACCTTACGAGCAGTACTTC. It specifies CASSAALSPYEQYF.

V usage is TRBV27 and J usage is TRBJ1-2, with 8 bases identical to TRBD1. Trimming cost V 10 bases and J 2 bases; bases outside gene matches: 3. CDR3 length: 12 residues. Germline values: CDR1 MNHEY, CDR2 SMNVEV (reference sequence). CDR3 residues: CATRTGNYGYTF. The CDR3 DNA is TGTGCCACCAGGACAGGGAACTATGGCTACACCTTC.

The chain has TRBV5-1 and TRBJ2-2; 8 positions match TRBD1. From germline, CDR1 is SGHRS and CDR2 YFSETQ. CDR3 length: 16 amino acids. The V and J ends lost 7 bases and 5 bases, in that order; junction bases with no gene match: 13. CDR3 DNA: TGCGCCAGCCGGAGTCATGGGACAGGAGGTACCGGGGAGCTGTTTTTT. Residues: CASRSHGTGGTGELFF. The full variable domain, its missing parts supplied by reference TRBV5-1 and TRBJ2-2, is KAGVTQTPRYLIKTRGQQVTLSCSPISGHRSVSWYQQTPGQGLQFLFEYFSETQRNKGNFPGRFSGRQFSNSRSEMNVSTLELGDSALYLCASRSHGTGGTGELFFGEGSRLTVL.

The chain links TRBV18 to TRBJ2-7, with TRBD2 as a possible D gene (5 bases). Germline lookup yields CDR1 KGHSH and CDR2 LQKENI. Trimming left V 4 bases short and J 5 bases short, with 24 bases between. The CDR3 spans 17 residues. The CDR3 region is CASSLRPTQTQLDEQYF. For the CDR3, the DNA is TGTGCCAGCTCACTGAGACCAACCCAAACCCAACTAGACGAGCAGTACTTC.

Only a few counts were recorded for this clone. This chain links TRBV7-9 with TRBJ1-5, with D maybe TRBD1 (6 bases). Germline V CDR1 and CDR2: SEHNR, FQNEAQ (reference sequence). This CDR3 is 16 amino acids long. Trimming shortened V by 5 bases and J by 5 bases, and 19 bases separated the two germline ends. The CDR3 DNA reads as TGTGCCAGCAGCCAGGGTACGACAGGAGTTTATCAGCCCCAGCATTTT. Its translation is CASSQGTTGVYQPQHF.

V is TRBV7-2 and J is TRBJ1-4; 9 positions match TRBD1. V lost 1 base and J lost 8; bases outside the gene matches: 5. CDR3 length: 15 amino acids. Germline V gene lookup returns CDR1 SGHTA and CDR2 FQGNSA. This chain's CDR3 is CASSLDRGRGEKLFF. CDR3 coding DNA: TGTGCCAGCAGCTTAGACAGGGGGCGTGGGGAAAAACTGTTTTTT. Together with reference TRBV7-2 and TRBJ1-4, the CDR3 gives the full variable domain: GAGVSQSPSNKVTEKGKDVELRCDPISGHTALYWYRQSLGQGLEFLIYFQGNSAPDKSGLPSDRFSAERTGGSVSTLTIQRTQQEDSAVYLCASSLDRGRGEKLFFGSGTQLSVL.

The chain links TRBV19 to TRBJ1-2; a weak D match, TRBD1 (5 bases). The CDR3 sequence is 15 residues long. Germline-derived CDR1 and CDR2 are LNHDA and SQIVND (reference sequence). Deletions cut 7 bases from V and 5 bases from J, with 20 bases between. The CDR3 region has the DNA TGTGCCAGTACCTCACCGGGACGGGGGGAATATGGCTACACCTTC. It codes for CASTSPGRGEYGYTF.

This clone turned up a few times. This chain connects TRBV2 to TRBJ2-2, with 7 bases matching TRBD1. The V segment lost 7 bases and the J segment 4 bases; nucleotides outside the gene matches: 6. The CDR3 contains 14 residues. Germline CDR1 and CDR2: SNHLY and FYNNEI. CDR3 sequence (DNA): TGTGCCAGCACTAGGGACAGCCGCACCGGGGAGCTGTTTTTT. It encodes CASTRDSRTGELFF. The whole variable domain, filled in from reference TRBV2 and TRBJ2-2, reads EPEVTQTPSHQVTQMGQEVILRCVPISNHLYFYWYRQILGQKVEFLVSFYNNEISEKSEIFDDQFSVERPDGSNFTLKIRSTKLEDSAMYFCASTRDSRTGELFFGEGSRLTVL.

The rearrangement uses TRBV28 and TRBJ1-5, with unresolved D. Germline CDR1 and CDR2: MDHEN and SYDVKM. The CDR3 is 12 amino acids. V gave up 5 bases and J gave up 5 bases, with 7 bases separating them. As DNA, the CDR3 is TGTGCCAGCAGTCCCCCTCATCAGCCCCAGCATTTT. Translating gives CASSPPHQPQHF.

The rearrangement uses TRBV28 and TRBJ2-3; possibly TRBD2 for D (6 bases). CDR1 is MDHEN, CDR2 SYDVKM, per germline. V was shortened by 6 bases and J by 3 bases, with 16 bases between the two germline ends. This CDR3 spans 15 amino acids. The CDR3 sequence: CASRITAGTTDTQYF. CDR3 DNA sequence: TGTGCCAGCAGGATCACGGCAGGGACTACAGATACGCAGTATTTT.

This clone was observed a few times. The J gene is TRBJ2-2, the V gene TRBV2; D is perhaps TRBD1 (6 bases). Trimming removed 5 bases from V and 4 bases from J, with 17 bases in between. The CDR3 is 16 residues long. The germline V gene has CDR1 SNHLY and CDR2 FYNNEI. CDR3 nucleotide sequence: TGTGCCAGCAGTCAAACAGGGTCAATAGGCACCGGGGAGCTGTTTTTT. It is translated as CASSQTGSIGTGELFF. Full variable domain (outside the CDR3, taken from reference TRBV2 and TRBJ2-2): EPEVTQTPSHQVTQMGQEVILRCVPISNHLYFYWYRQILGQKVEFLVSFYNNEISEKSEIFDDQFSVERPDGSNFTLKIRSTKLEDSAMYFCASSQTGSIGTGELFFGEGSRLTVL.

The gene calls are TRBV28 and TRBJ1-1; the match to TRBD1 covers 9 bases. J was trimmed by 1 base and V by 8 bases; bases with no gene match: 5. This CDR3 region has 14 residues. Germline V gene sequence: CDR1 MDHEN, CDR2 SYDVKM. The CDR3, as DNA: TGTGCCAGCGAGCCGGGACAGGGGAACACTGAAGCTTTCTTT. Encoded protein: CASEPGQGNTEAFF.

The rearrangement joins TRBV28 to TRBJ1-4, with D possibly matching TRBD1 (5 bases). The ends were cut back, 7 bases at V and 7 bases at J, with 16 bases in the middle. Germline loops: CDR1 MDHEN, CDR2 SYDVKM. The CDR3 totals 14 residues. The CDR3 spells CASKTSLGGEKLFF. The DNA of the CDR3 is TGTGCCAGCAAGACCTCCCTGGGGGGTGAAAAACTGTTTTTT.

Written as DNA, the CDR3 is TGTGCCAGCAGTGAAGCGCTTCAGTCAGATACGCAGTATTTT. This translates into CASSEALQSDTQYF. V gene TRBV2 combines with J gene TRBJ2-3; D gene ambiguous. The V gene lost 0 bases and the J gene lost 4 bases, with 8 bases spanning the gap. This CDR3 spans 14 amino acids. Germline CDR1 and CDR2: SNHLY and FYNNEI.

This clone is a singleton in its sample. This rearrangement joins TRBV2 to TRBJ1-1, with D tentatively TRBD1 (5 bases). The CDR3 is 12 residues long. Per the germline V gene, CDR1 is SNHLY and CDR2 is FYNNEI. V was pared by 9 bases and J by 1 base, with 9 bases between. CDR3 protein: CARAQGNTEAFF. The CDR3 DNA is TGTGCCAGGGCCCAGGGGAACACTGAAGCTTTCTTT.